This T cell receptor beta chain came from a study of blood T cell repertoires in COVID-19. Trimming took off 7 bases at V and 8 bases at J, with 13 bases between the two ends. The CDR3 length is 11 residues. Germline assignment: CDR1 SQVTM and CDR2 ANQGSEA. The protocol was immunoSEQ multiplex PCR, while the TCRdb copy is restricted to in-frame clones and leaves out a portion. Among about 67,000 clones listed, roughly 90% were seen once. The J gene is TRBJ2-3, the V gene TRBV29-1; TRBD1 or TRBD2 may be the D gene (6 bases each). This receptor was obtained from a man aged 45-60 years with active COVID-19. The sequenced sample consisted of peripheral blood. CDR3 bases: TGCAGCGCAGGGGACTGGGGTACGCAGTATTTT. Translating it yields CSAGDWGTQYF.